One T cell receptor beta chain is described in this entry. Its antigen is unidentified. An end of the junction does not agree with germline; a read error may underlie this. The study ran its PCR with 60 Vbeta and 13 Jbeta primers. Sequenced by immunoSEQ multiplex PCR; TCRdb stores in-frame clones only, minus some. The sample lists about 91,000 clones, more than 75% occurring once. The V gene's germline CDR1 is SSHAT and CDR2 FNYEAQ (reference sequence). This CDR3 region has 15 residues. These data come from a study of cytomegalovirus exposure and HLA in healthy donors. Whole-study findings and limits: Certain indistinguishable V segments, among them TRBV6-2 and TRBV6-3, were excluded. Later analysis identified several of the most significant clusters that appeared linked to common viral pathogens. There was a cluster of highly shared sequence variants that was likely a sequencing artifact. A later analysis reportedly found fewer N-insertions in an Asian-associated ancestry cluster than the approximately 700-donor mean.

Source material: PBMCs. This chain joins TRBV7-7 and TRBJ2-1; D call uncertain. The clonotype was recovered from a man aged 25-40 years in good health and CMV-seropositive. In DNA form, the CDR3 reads TGTGCTAGCAGCCCCCATTTAGGCCTAGACAATGAGCAGTTCTTC. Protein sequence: CASSPHLGLDNEQFF.